This T cell receptor beta chain was sequenced for a study of CD8+ T cells in alopecia areata. The wider study: Treatment ran 6 to 18 months, with 6 months of follow-up afterward. The authors scored treated patients' severity by affected scalp percentage.

Unmatched junction bases numbered 6, after V lost 2 bases and J lost 3 bases. The germline V gene encodes CDR1 SGHTA and CDR2 FQGTGA. This CDR3 has 16 residues. Documented treatment: oral pan-JAK inhibitor, 5-10 mg twice daily. Peripheral blood and lesional scalp punch biopsies were taken from alopecia areata patients. CD4+ and CD8+ T cells were sorted from PBMCs stained for CD3, CD4 and CD8. TCR sequencing used cDNA made by reverse transcription of extracted RNA. Clones were sequenced by immunoSEQ multiplex PCR, and TCRdb holds only the in-frame ones, with some missing. The sample lists 95,000 to 150,000 clones; around 63% were seen once.

The origin of this receptor is a human donor with alopecia areata. The rearrangement uses TRBV7-3 and TRBJ2-3, with 9 bases aligning to TRBD2. The source material was CD4+ T cells sorted from blood, sampled at week 4, from a patient treated with tofacitinib. CDR3 sequence: CASSLLGSGGTDTQYF. CDR3 bases: TGTGCCAGCAGCTTACTGGGTAGCGGGGGTACAGATACGCAGTATTTT.